The rows below give T cell receptor beta chains drawn from one sample of a study of blood T cell repertoires in COVID-19. Profiling relied on immunoSEQ multiplex PCR, and the TCRdb table lists in-frame clones only, not all of them. Found here are some 170,000 clones, over 80% of them singletons; the top ten hold over 3.5%. Sequencing used peripheral blood. The receptors stem from a woman in her fifties or sixties who had recovered from COVID-19. The conserved cysteine and the conserved F or W are not part of the CDR3 here.

cdr3_aa v_call
ASSSGHLLAKNIQY TRBV28
ASSQDQAAFNQPQH TRBV4-1
ASSQGHQGQGGGAF TRBV3-1/TRBV3-2
ASSTYRGPTYEQY TRBV28
ASSQAPDRGYT TRBV9
ATSRDQGGGTDEQF TRBV15
ASRATGTSGYEQY TRBV6-5
ASSLDQAEQY TRBV11-3
ASSPYGEHQPQH TRBV5-1
ASSRGQLFTEAF TRBV13
ASSPGVLSGNTIY TRBV4-2
ASSGGNTGELF TRBV28
ASSPLGQGSGGELF TRBV18
ASSFVGEETQY TRBV5-4
ASSLFGRAADTEAF TRBV28
ASSQDRETQY TRBV2
ASSQDSRRGGYQETQY TRBV3-1/TRBV3-2
ASSIGLASDTQY TRBV19
ASSEQNSPLH TRBV10-2
ASSLGNTGGRPQH TRBV5-5
ASSLGGAGGEKLF TRBV25-1
ASRSDTLTTGGEQY TRBV6-6